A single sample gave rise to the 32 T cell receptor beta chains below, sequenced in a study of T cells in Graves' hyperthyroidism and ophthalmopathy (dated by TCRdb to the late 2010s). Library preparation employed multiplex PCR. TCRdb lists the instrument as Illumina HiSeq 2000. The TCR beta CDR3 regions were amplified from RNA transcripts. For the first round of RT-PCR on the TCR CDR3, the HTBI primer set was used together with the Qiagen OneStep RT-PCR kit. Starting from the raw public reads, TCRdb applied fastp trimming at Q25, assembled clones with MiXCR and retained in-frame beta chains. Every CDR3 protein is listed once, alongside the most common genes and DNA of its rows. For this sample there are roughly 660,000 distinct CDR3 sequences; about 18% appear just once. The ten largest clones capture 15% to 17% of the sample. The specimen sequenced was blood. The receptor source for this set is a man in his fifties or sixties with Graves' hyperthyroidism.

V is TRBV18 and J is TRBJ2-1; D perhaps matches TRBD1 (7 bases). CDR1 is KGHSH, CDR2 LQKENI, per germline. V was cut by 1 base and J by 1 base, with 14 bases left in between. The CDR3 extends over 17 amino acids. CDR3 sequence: CASSPRAGGLSYNEQFF. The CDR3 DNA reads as TGTGCCAGCTCACCACGGGCAGGGGGACTGTCCTACAATGAGCAGTTCTTC.

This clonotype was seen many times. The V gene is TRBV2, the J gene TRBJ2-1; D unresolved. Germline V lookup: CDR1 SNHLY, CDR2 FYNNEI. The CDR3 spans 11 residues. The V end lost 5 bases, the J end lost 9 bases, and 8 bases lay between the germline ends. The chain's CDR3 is CASSRRPEQFF. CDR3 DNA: TGTGCCAGCAGTCGACGTCCTGAGCAGTTCTTC.

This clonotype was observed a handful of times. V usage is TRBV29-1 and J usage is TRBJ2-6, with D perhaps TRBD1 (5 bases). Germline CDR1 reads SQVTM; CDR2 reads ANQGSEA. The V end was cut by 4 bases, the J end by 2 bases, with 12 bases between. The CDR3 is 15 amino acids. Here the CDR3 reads CSVADGATGANVLTF. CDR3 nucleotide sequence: TGCAGCGTTGCTGATGGGGCCACTGGGGCCAACGTCCTGACTTTC.

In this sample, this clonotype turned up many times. CDR3 DNA sequence: TGCAGTGCTAGAGATATGGTTGGGGGTAGCAATAATTCACCCCTCCACTTT. This encodes CSARDMVGGSNNSPLHF. The V call is TRBV20-1, the J call TRBJ1-6, with D tentatively TRBD1 (5 bases). V lost 0 bases to trimming and J lost 5 bases, with 17 bases between them. The CDR3 extends over 17 amino acids. Germline assignment: CDR1 DFQATT and CDR2 SNEGSKA (reference sequence).

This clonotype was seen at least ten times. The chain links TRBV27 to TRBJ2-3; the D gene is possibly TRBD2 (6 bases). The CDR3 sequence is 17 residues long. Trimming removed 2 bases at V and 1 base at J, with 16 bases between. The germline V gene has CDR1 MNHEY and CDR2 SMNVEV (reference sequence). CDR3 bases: TGTGCCAGCAGTTTAAGGTCTAGCGCTAGACGCACAGATACGCAGTATTTT. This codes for CASSLRSSARRTDTQYF.

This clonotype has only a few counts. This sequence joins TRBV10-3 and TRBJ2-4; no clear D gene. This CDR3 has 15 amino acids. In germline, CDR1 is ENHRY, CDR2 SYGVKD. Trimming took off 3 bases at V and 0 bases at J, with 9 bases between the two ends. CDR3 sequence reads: CAISDPVLAKNIQYF. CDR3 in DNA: TGTGCCATCAGTGACCCGGTGCTAGCCAAAAACATTCAGTACTTC.

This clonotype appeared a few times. The CDR3 bases are TGTGCCAGCAGAGACAGGACCCAAGAGACCCAGTACTTC. This translates into CASRDRTQETQYF. V gene TRBV27 combines with J gene TRBJ2-5; tentative D call: TRBD1 (6 bases). The CDR3 totals 13 residues. Germline V gene lookup returns CDR1 MNHEY and CDR2 SMNVEV (reference sequence). V lost 6 bases to trimming and J lost 1 base, with 9 bases between them.

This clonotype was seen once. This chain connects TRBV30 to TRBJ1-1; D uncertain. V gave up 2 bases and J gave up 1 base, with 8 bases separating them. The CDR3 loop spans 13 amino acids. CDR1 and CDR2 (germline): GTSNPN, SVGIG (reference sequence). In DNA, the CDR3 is TGTGCCTGGAGTAGGGTAACGAACACTGAAGCTTTCTTT. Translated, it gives CAWSRVTNTEAFF.

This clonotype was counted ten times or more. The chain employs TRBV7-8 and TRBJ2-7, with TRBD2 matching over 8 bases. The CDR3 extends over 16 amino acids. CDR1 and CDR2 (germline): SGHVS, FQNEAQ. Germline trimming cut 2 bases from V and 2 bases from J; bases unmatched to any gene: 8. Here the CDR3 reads CASSLLGETSAYEQYF. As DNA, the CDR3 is TGTGCCAGCAGCTTACTTGGGGAGACTAGCGCCTACGAGCAGTACTTC.

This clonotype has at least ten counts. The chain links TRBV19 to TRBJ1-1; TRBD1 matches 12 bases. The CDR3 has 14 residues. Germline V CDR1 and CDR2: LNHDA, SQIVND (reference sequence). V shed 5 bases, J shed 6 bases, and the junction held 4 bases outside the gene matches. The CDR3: CASSWDRGLAEAFF. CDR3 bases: TGTGCCAGTAGTTGGGACAGGGGGCTCGCTGAAGCTTTCTTT.

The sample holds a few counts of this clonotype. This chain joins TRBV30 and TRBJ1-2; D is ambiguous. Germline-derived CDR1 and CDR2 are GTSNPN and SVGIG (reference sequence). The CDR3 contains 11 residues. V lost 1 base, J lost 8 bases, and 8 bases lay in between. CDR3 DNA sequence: TGTGCCTGGAGTGGAGCTCAGGGCTACACCTTC. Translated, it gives CAWSGAQGYTF. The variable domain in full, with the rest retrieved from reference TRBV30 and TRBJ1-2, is SQTIHQWPATLVQPVGSPLSLECTVEGTSNPNLYWYRQAAGRGLQLLFYSVGIGQISSEVPQNLSASRPQDRQFILSSKKLLLSDSGFYLCAWSGAQGYTFGSGTRLTVV.

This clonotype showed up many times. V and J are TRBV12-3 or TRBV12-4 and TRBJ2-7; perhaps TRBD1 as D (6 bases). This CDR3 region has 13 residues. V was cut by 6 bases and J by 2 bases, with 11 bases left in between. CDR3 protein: CASSPGAAYEQYF. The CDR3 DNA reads TGTGCCAGCAGCCCAGGGGCCGCCTACGAGCAGTACTTC.

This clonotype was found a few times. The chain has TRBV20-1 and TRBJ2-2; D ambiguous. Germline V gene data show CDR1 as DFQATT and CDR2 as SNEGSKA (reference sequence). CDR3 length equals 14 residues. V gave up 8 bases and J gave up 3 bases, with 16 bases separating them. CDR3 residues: CSSVNDLYTGELFF. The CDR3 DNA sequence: TGCAGTTCGGTTAACGACCTTTACACCGGGGAGCTGTTTTTT.

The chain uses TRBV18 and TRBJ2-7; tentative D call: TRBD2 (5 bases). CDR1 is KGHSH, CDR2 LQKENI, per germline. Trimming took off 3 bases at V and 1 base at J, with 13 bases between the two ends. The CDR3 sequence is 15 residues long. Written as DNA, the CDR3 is TGTGCCAGCTCACCGAGGGCAGAAACATCCTACGAGCAGTACTTC. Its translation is CASSPRAETSYEQYF.

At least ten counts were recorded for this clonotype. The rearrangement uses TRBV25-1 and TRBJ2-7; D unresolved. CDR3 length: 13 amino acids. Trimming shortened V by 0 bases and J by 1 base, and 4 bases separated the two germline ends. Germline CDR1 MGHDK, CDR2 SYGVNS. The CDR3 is CASSEYVSYEQYF. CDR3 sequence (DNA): TGTGCCAGCAGTGAATATGTGTCCTACGAGCAGTACTTC.

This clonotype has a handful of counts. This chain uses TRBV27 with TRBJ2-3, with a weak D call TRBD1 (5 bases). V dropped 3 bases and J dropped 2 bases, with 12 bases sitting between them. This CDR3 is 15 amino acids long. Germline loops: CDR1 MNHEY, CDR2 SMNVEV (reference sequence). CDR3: CASSFVRQYTDTQYF. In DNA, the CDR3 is TGTGCCAGCAGTTTCGTCCGACAGTACACAGATACGCAGTATTTT.

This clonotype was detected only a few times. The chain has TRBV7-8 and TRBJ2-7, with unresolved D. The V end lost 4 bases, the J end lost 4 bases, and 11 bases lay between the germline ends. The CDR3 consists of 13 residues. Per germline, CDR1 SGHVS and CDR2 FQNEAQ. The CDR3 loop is CASSSASQYEQYF. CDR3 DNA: TGTGCCAGCAGCTCAGCGAGTCAGTACGAGCAGTACTTC.

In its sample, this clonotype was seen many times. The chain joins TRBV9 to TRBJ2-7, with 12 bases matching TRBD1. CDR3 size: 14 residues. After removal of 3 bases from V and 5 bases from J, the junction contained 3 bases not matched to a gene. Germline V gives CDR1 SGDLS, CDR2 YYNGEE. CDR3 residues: CASSGGTGGDEQYF. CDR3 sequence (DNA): TGTGCCAGCAGCGGCGGGACAGGGGGCGACGAGCAGTACTTC.

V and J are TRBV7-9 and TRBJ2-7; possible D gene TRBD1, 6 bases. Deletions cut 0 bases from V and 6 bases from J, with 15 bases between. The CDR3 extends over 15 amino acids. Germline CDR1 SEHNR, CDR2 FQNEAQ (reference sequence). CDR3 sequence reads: CASSLAPAGDCEQYF. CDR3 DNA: TGTGCCAGCAGCTTAGCGCCCGCAGGGGATTGCGAGCAGTACTTC.

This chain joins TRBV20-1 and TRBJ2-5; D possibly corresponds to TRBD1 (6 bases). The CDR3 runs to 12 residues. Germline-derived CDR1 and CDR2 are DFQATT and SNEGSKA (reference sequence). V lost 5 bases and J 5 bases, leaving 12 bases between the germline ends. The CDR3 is CSAEGHWETQYF. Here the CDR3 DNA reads TGCAGTGCTGAGGGACATTGGGAGACCCAGTACTTC.

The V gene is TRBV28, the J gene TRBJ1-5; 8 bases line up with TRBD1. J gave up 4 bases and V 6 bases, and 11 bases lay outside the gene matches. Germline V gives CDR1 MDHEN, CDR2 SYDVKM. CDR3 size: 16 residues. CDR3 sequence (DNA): TGTGCCAGCAGCCCCTCGGACAGGGCGCTTAATCAGCCCCAGCATTTT. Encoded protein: CASSPSDRALNQPQHF. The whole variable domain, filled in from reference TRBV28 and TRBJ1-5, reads DVKVTQSSRYLVKRTGEKVFLECVQDMDHENMFWYRQDPGLGLRLIYFSYDVKMKEKGDIPEGYSVSREKKERFSLILESASTNQTSMYLCASSPSDRALNQPQHFGDGTRLSIL.

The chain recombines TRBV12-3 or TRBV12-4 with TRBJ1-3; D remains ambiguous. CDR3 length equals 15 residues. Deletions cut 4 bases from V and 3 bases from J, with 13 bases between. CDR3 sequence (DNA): TGTGCCAGCAGTTCATGGTCCAAAGTTGGAAACACCATATATTTT. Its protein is CASSSWSKVGNTIYF.

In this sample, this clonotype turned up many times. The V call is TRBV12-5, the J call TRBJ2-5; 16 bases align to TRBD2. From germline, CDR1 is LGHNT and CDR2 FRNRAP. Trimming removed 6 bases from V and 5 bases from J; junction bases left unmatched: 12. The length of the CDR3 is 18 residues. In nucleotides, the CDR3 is TGTGCTAGTGGGCACTCGGGACTAGCGGGAGGGAGAGTCGAGACCCAGTACTTC. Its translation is CASGHSGLAGGRVETQYF.

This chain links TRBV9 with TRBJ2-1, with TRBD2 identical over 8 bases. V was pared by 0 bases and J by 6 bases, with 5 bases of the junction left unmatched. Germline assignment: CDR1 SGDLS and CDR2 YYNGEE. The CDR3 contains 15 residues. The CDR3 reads CASSVDGRVLNEQFF. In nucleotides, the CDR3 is TGTGCCAGCAGCGTAGACGGGAGGGTACTCAATGAGCAGTTCTTC.

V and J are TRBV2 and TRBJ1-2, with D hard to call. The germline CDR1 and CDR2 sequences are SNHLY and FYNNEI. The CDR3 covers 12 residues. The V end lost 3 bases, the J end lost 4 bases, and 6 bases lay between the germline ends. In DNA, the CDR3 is TGTGCCAGCAGTGACACTACCTATGGCTACACCTTC. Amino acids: CASSDTTYGYTF.

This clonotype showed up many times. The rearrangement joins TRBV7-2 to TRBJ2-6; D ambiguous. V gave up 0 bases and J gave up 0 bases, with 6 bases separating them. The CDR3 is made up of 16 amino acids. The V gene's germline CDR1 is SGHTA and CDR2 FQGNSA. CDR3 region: CASSLAFNSGANVLTF. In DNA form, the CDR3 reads TGTGCCAGCAGCTTAGCTTTTAACTCTGGGGCCAACGTCCTGACTTTC.

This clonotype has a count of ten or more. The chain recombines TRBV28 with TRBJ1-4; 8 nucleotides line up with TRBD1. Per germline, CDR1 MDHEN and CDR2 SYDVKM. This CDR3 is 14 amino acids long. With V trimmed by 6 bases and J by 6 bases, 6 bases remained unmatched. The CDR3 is CASSTAGGDEKLFF. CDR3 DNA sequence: TGTGCCAGCAGCACAGCAGGGGGCGATGAAAAACTGTTTTTT.

The CDR3 protein is CASSEGTASQYF. The CDR3 DNA is TGTGCCAGCAGTGAAGGGACAGCATCGCAGTACTTC. V gene TRBV2 combines with J gene TRBJ2-7; tentative D call: TRBD1 (6 bases). The germline gives CDR1 SNHLY, CDR2 FYNNEI. The CDR3 consists of 12 residues. Trimming left V 1 base short and J 9 bases short, with 10 bases between.

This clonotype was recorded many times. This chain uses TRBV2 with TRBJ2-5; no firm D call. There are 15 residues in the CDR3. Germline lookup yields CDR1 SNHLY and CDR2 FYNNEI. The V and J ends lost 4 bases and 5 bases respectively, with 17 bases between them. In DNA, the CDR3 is TGTGCCAGCAGTGTAGAATCAACCGGGCAGGAGACCCAGTACTTC. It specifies CASSVESTGQETQYF.

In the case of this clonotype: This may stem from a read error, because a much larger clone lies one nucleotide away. In DNA, the CDR3 is TGTGCCAGCAGCTTAACCGGACGTTTCGGGAACACTGGAGCTTTCTTT. It translates to CASSLTGRFGNTGAFF. The chain employs TRBV7-3 and TRBJ1-1; D call uncertain. Germline assignment: CDR1 SGHTA and CDR2 FQGTGA. The CDR3 spans 16 residues. Drawing the rest from reference TRBV7-3 and TRBJ1-1, the complete variable domain is GAGVSQTPSNKVTEKGKYVELRCDPISGHTALYWYRQSLGQGPEFLIYFQGTGAADDSGLPNDRFFAVRPEGSVSTLKIQRTERGDSAVYLCASSLTGRFGNTGAFFGQGTRLTVV.

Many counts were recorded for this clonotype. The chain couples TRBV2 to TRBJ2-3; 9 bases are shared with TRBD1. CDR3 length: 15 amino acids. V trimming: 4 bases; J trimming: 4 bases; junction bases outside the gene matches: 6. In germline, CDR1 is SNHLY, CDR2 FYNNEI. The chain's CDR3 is CASSATGGGSDTQYF. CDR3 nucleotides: TGTGCCAGCAGTGCTACAGGGGGCGGCTCAGATACGCAGTATTTT.

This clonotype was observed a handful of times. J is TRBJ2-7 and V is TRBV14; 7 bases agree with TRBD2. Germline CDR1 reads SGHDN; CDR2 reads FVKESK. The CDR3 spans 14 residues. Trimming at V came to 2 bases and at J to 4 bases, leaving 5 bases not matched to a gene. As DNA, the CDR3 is TGTGCCAGCAGCCAAAGAAGCGGGATATACGAGCAGTACTTC. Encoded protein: CASSQRSGIYEQYF.